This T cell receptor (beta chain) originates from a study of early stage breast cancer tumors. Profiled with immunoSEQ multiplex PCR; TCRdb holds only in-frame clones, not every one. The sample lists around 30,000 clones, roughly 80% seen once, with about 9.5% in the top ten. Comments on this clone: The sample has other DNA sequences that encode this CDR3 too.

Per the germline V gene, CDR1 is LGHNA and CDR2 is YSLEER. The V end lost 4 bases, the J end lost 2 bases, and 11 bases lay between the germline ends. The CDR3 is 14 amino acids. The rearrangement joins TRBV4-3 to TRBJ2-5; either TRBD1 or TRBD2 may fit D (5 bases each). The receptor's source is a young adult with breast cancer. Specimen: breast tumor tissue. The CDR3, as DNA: TGCGCCAGCAGCCGGGGGACGAGGCAAGAGACCCAGTACTTC. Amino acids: CASSRGTRQETQYF.